This entry features one T cell receptor (beta chain) sequence. The data belong to a study of OX40 agonist ivuxolimab in advanced cancers. Germline values: CDR1 ENHRY, CDR2 SYGVKD. V shed 2 bases and J shed 7 bases, with 12 bases lying between them. CDR3 size: 13 residues. The protocol was immunoSEQ multiplex PCR, while the TCRdb copy is restricted to in-frame clones and leaves out a portion. Here the sample spans 70,000 to 95,000 clones, around 83% being singletons. Sequencing used CD4+ or CD8+ T cells sorted from blood, obtained in a trial of the OX40 agonist ivuxolimab. This sequence originates from an adult with an advanced solid tumor such as melanoma, head and neck, liver or kidney cancer. The V gene is TRBV10-3, the J gene TRBJ2-7; either TRBD1 or TRBD2 may fit D (6 bases each). The DNA for the CDR3 is TGTGCCATCAGTGAGGGGGGGCCTGGGGAGCAGTACTTC. It yields the protein CAISEGGPGEQYF.